Reported below is one T cell receptor (beta chain). The PCR employed 60 Vbeta primers together with 13 Jbeta primers. Data came from immunoSEQ multiplex PCR; TCRdb stores just in-frame clones and leaves some out. This sample lists around 70,000 clones; its ten largest clones have 4.5% to 6.5%. Trimming cost V 0 bases and J 4 bases, with 9 bases left between them. The CDR3 spans 15 residues. The germline CDR1 and CDR2 sequences are SGHDN and FVKESK. This specimen comes from a study of cytomegalovirus exposure and HLA in healthy donors. About the research overall: Assignment to the Caucasian-associated ancestry cluster applied to more than 75% of the approximately 360 genotyped donors.

The sample was PBMCs. J is TRBJ1-4 and V is TRBV14; D not certain. The receptor comes from a woman in her forties in good health and CMV-seropositive. This chain's CDR3 is CASSQDLPYNEKLFF. The CDR3 DNA follows: TGTGCCAGCAGCCAAGATCTACCGTATAATGAAAAACTGTTTTTT.